Shown below are 22 T cell receptor beta chains from a single sample sequenced in a study of T cells in Graves' hyperthyroidism and ophthalmopathy (dated 2019 in TCRdb). Receptor amplification or capture employed multiplex PCR. Sequencing instrument: Illumina HiSeq 2000. The TCR beta CDR3 regions were amplified from the RNA transcripts. The TCR CDR3 was subjected to a first round of RT-PCR using the HTBI primer set and the Qiagen OneStep RT-PCR kit. Using fastp at Q25 and MiXCR, TCRdb reprocessed the public reads and kept productive beta chains. Rows are unified per CDR3 protein, each entry keeping the most common DNA and genes. A total of about 300,000 distinct CDR3 sequences appear in this sample, roughly 18% of them only once. The top ten hold approximately 37% of the sample. The sequenced material came from blood. The receptor set was obtained from a man aged 45-65 years with Graves' ophthalmopathy.

This clonotype appeared many times. The chain recombines TRBV7-9 with TRBJ2-3, with 7 bases matching TRBD2. The CDR3 covers 14 residues. J was trimmed by 4 bases and V by 6 bases; bases with no gene match: 7. The V gene's germline CDR1 is SEHNR and CDR2 FQNEAQ (reference sequence). The CDR3 sequence is CASRPSGTADTQYF. As DNA, the CDR3 is TGTGCCAGCAGACCCAGCGGGACCGCAGATACGCAGTATTTT.

This clonotype was counted only a few times. The chain has TRBV20-1 and TRBJ1-6, with D perhaps matching TRBD1 (5 bases). CDR1 DFQATT and CDR2 SNEGSKA come from the germline V gene (reference sequence). Between the trimmed V and J ends, which lost 6 bases and 2 bases, there was a span of 17 bases. This CDR3 contains 16 residues. The CDR3 coding sequence is TGCAGTGCCCGGGACCCTATAAGAGCCTATAATTCACCCCTCCACTTT. This gives the protein CSARDPIRAYNSPLHF.

The chain is built from TRBV27 and TRBJ2-3; maybe TRBD2 (6 bases). This CDR3 comprises 12 residues. V was shortened by 5 bases and J by 8 bases, with 11 bases between the two germline ends. Germline V gives CDR1 MNHEY, CDR2 SMNVEV (reference sequence). The CDR3 region is CASSKTGATQYF. For the CDR3, the DNA is TGTGCCAGCAGTAAGACGGGAGCTACGCAGTATTTT.

This clonotype was counted between two and nine times. J is TRBJ1-4 and V is TRBV5-1; D gene ambiguous. Germline lookup yields CDR1 SGHRS and CDR2 YFSETQ. This CDR3 spans 14 amino acids. The V and J ends lost 5 bases and 5 bases respectively, with 13 bases between them. CDR3 DNA: TGCGCCAGCAGTTTGACGGCGGGGAATGAAAAACTGTTTTTT. Translated: CASSLTAGNEKLFF.

There are a few counts of this clonotype. The rearrangement links TRBV6-5 to TRBJ2-2; D call uncertain. The V and J ends lost 2 bases and 4 bases respectively, with 5 bases between them. The CDR3 extends over 13 amino acids. The germline gives CDR1 MNHEY, CDR2 SVGAGI. CDR3 nucleotides: TGTGCCAGCAGTTACATTGTCACCGGGGAGCTGTTTTTT. Residues: CASSYIVTGELFF.

In its sample, this clonotype was seen a few times. V and J are TRBV19 and TRBJ2-2; TRBD2 matches at 13 bases. The ends lost 6 bases at V and 5 bases at J; junction bases unmatched: 9. This CDR3 has 17 residues. CDR1 is LNHDA, CDR2 SQIVND, per germline (reference sequence). The CDR3 coding sequence is TGTGCCAGTAGCCGAACTAGCGGGAGGGCCGGGACCGGGGAGCTGTTTTTT. This codes for CASSRTSGRAGTGELFF. The full variable domain, its missing parts supplied by reference TRBV19 and TRBJ2-2, is DGGITQSPKYLFRKEGQNVTLSCEQNLNHDAMYWYRQDPGQGLRLIYYSQIVNDFQKGDIAEGYSVSREKKESFPLTVTSAQKNPTAFYLCASSRTSGRAGTGELFFGEGSRLTVL.

The J gene is TRBJ1-1, the V gene TRBV10-2; D is uncertain. V lost 2 bases to trimming and J lost 11 bases, with 15 bases between them. Germline assignment: CDR1 WSHSY and CDR2 SAAADI. The CDR3 consists of 13 residues. CDR3 nucleotides: TGCGCCAGCAGTGAGAGGGCCCCGGCGGTGGCTTTCTTT. Its translation is CASSERAPAVAFF.

J is TRBJ2-7 and V is TRBV3-1, with 8 bases fitting TRBD2. V was clipped by 1 base and J by 3 bases; unmatched bases: 5. CDR3 length equals 15 residues. CDR1 and CDR2 (germline): LGHDT, YNNKEL (reference sequence). DNA for the CDR3: TGTGCCAGCAGCCAAGTGAGAGCGGGGGACTACGAGCAGTACTTC. Its protein is CASSQVRAGDYEQYF.

The chain couples TRBV24-1 to TRBJ2-3; 7 nucleotides align to TRBD1. J gave up 3 bases and V 9 bases, and 8 bases lay outside the gene matches. This CDR3 is 14 amino acids long. CDR1 and CDR2 (germline): KGHDR, SFDVKD. CDR3 nucleotide sequence: TGTGCCACCCAAGGACAGGTTAGGACAGATACGCAGTATTTT. It specifies CATQGQVRTDTQYF.

V usage is TRBV29-1 and J usage is TRBJ2-1; either TRBD1 or TRBD2 may supply D (6 bases each). This CDR3 contains 14 residues. Trimming removed 7 bases at V and 4 bases at J, with 17 bases between. The germline V gene has CDR1 SQVTM and CDR2 ANQGSEA. This chain's CDR3 is CSAPQGLAYNEQFF. In nucleotides, the CDR3 is TGCAGCGCTCCACAGGGACTGGCGTACAATGAGCAGTTCTTC.

The chain couples TRBV28 to TRBJ2-1; D uncertain. The CDR3 runs 13 residues. Germline CDR1 reads MDHEN; CDR2 reads SYDVKM. V was trimmed by 5 bases and J by 5 bases, leaving 10 bases between them. The CDR3 region is CASSRMLNNEQFF. CDR3 DNA: TGTGCCAGCAGTCGAATGCTGAACAATGAGCAGTTCTTC.

This chain links TRBV2 with TRBJ1-5, with TRBD1 matching 7 bases. The CDR3 runs 13 residues. V dropped 7 bases and J dropped 3; count of bases not matched to a gene: 3. The germline V gene has CDR1 SNHLY and CDR2 FYNNEI. The CDR3 DNA sequence: TGTGCCAGCAAGGGACAGAACAATCAGCCCCAGCATTTT. It yields the protein CASKGQNNQPQHF.

The chain is built from TRBV9 and TRBJ2-7; D not resolved. Germline values: CDR1 SGDLS, CDR2 YYNGEE. V was pared by 0 bases and J by 0 bases, with 10 bases between. CDR3 length: 15 residues. The CDR3 DNA reads TGTGCCAGCAGCGTAGCCCCGGAGTTCTCCTACGAGCAGTACTTC. Its translation is CASSVAPEFSYEQYF.

The chain links TRBV11-1 to TRBJ1-5, with 7 bases that match TRBD1. V trimming: 6 bases; J trimming: 6 bases; junction bases outside the gene matches: 8. The V gene's germline CDR1 is SGHAT and CDR2 FQDESV (reference sequence). This CDR3 is 14 amino acids long. CDR3 in amino acids: CASSETGKAQPQHF. DNA of the CDR3: TGTGCCAGCAGTGAGACAGGGAAGGCTCAGCCCCAGCATTTT. The full variable domain, rest sourced from reference TRBV11-1 and TRBJ1-5, is EAEVAQSPRYKITEKSQAVAFWCDPISGHATLYWYRQILGQGPELLVQFQDESVVDDSQLPKDRFSAERLKGVDSTLKIQPAELGDSAMYLCASSETGKAQPQHFGDGTRLSIL.

This clonotype has more than one count but fewer than ten. The chain couples TRBV30 to TRBJ2-7; tentatively, D is TRBD1 (6 bases). This CDR3 comprises 11 residues. From germline, CDR1 is GTSNPN and CDR2 SVGIG (reference sequence). The ends were cut back, 7 bases at V and 3 bases at J, with 10 bases in the middle. CDR3 DNA sequence: TGTGCCTCAGGACAGAACTACGAGCAGTACTTC. It codes for CASGQNYEQYF. The whole variable domain, filled in from reference TRBV30 and TRBJ2-7, reads SQTIHQWPATLVQPVGSPLSLECTVEGTSNPNLYWYRQAAGRGLQLLFYSVGIGQISSEVPQNLSASRPQDRQFILSSKKLLLSDSGFYLCASGQNYEQYFGPGTRLTVT.

This clonotype has a count of ten or more. The chain carries TRBV5-1 and TRBJ1-5; the match to TRBD1 covers 7 bases. V lost 1 base and J lost 1; bases outside the gene matches: 2. This CDR3 region has 15 residues. CDR1 and CDR2 from the germline V gene are SGHRS and YFSETQ. CDR3 region: CASSLTGQSNQPQHF. CDR3 nucleotides: TGCGCCAGCAGCTTGACGGGACAGAGCAATCAGCCCCAGCATTTT.

This clonotype was observed many times. The V and J genes are TRBV12-3 or TRBV12-4 and TRBJ2-1; perhaps TRBD1 as D (5 bases). Trimming left V 3 bases short and J 7 bases short, with 13 bases between. The CDR3 is 14 residues long. As DNA, the CDR3 is TGTGCCAGCAGTTTGGACACTTTAGGTAATGAGCAGTTCTTC. Translated, it gives CASSLDTLGNEQFF.

CDR3: CASSPTLGGRFTSQPQHF. In nucleotides, the CDR3 is TGTGCCAGCAGTCCTACCTTGGGGGGGAGGTTTACCTCACAGCCCCAGCATTTT. The gene calls are TRBV2 and TRBJ1-5; D possibly corresponds to TRBD1 (5 bases). V gave up 5 bases and J gave up 7 bases, with 27 bases separating them. This CDR3 comprises 18 residues. Germline-derived CDR1 and CDR2 are SNHLY and FYNNEI. Based on the CDR3 plus reference TRBV2 and TRBJ1-5, the full variable domain is EPEVTQTPSHQVTQMGQEVILRCVPISNHLYFYWYRQILGQKVEFLVSFYNNEISEKSEIFDDQFSVERPDGSNFTLKIRSTKLEDSAMYFCASSPTLGGRFTSQPQHFGDGTRLSIL.

J is TRBJ2-7 and V is TRBV10-3; D not certain. This CDR3 contains 13 residues. Trimming left V 8 bases short and J 1 base short, with 12 bases between. Germline V gives CDR1 ENHRY, CDR2 SYGVKD. This CDR3 reads CAIGWASSYEQYF. The CDR3 DNA sequence: TGTGCCATCGGGTGGGCCTCTTCCTACGAGCAGTACTTC.

The chain uses TRBV30 and TRBJ1-2; TRBD1 agrees at 8 bases. The CDR3 is 15 residues long. Germline CDR1 GTSNPN, CDR2 SVGIG (reference sequence). With 0 bases clipped from V and 6 bases from J, the junction kept 9 bases outside the gene matches. The CDR3 spells CAWSVQPGQGNGYTF. In nucleotides, the CDR3 is TGTGCCTGGAGTGTACAACCCGGACAGGGAAATGGCTACACCTTC.

The chain combines TRBV20-1 with TRBJ1-5; D not certain. Germline V gives CDR1 DFQATT, CDR2 SNEGSKA (reference sequence). The CDR3 has 15 residues. Trimming pared 6 bases from V and 8 bases from J, leaving 23 bases between. CDR3 in DNA: TGCAGTGCCAGTACCCTCATAGGAACTAATGAGCCCCAGCATTTT. It yields the protein CSASTLIGTNEPQHF.

On this clonotype: One end of the junction does not line up with germline, which may come from a read error. This chain links TRBV7-7 with TRBJ1-4; TRBD1 might be the D (5 bases). There are 14 residues in the CDR3. The germline gives CDR1 SSHAT, CDR2 FNYEAQ (reference sequence). DNA for the CDR3: TGTGCTAGCAGCCCCGCGGGGGGTAATGAAAAACTGTTTTTT. Translating it yields CASSPAGGNEKLFF.